The 17 T cell receptor beta chains listed next were all sequenced from one sample in a study of post-analysis software for immune sequencing data. Findings of the study overall: When patients were compared with controls, a handful of TRBV segments were more frequent, TRBV5-6, TRBV5-1 and TRBV20-1 among them.

Libraries were made from TCR beta cDNA, and they carried unique molecular identifiers. TCRdb processed the PCR reads anew with MiXCR; each CDR3 protein has one entry. Of about 800,000 distinct CDR3 sequences listed, about 27% are singletons. Which antigens these TCRs recognize remains unknown. The specimen was blood. The receptor set was obtained from a girl aged 5-17 years with multiple sclerosis.

The chain is built from TRBV12-3 or TRBV12-4 and TRBJ1-5; D possibly corresponds to TRBD1 (5 bases). The V gene lost 8 bases and the J gene lost 0 bases, with 17 bases spanning the gap. The CDR3 runs 16 residues. CDR3 DNA: TGTGCCAGCTCTGTAAGGGGATGGGATAGCAATCAGCCCCAGCATTTT. Translation: CASSVRGWDSNQPQHF.

This clonotype was picked up a small number of times. CDR3 bases: TGTGCCAGCAGCTTAGGGCCGGGGGTCTCCGCTAGGAACATTCAGTACTTC. This codes for CASSLGPGVSARNIQYF. J is TRBJ2-4 and V is TRBV7-6; possibly TRBD2 for D (6 bases). Germline assignment: CDR1 SGHVS and CDR2 FNYEAQ. CDR3 length: 17 amino acids. V was pared by 1 base and J by 7 bases, with 20 bases between.

There are a few counts of this clonotype. J is TRBJ2-4 and V is TRBV20-1, with TRBD2 identical over 8 bases. V was pared by 1 base and J by 1 base, with 15 bases of the junction left unmatched. Germline V gene data show CDR1 as DFQATT and CDR2 as SNEGSKA (reference sequence). The CDR3 covers 19 residues. CDR3 sequence (DNA): TGCAGTGCTAGAGGTTTATTAGGACTAGCCCATCAGGCCAAAAACATTCAGTACTTC. Amino acid sequence: CSARGLLGLAHQAKNIQYF.

The V and J genes are TRBV5-1 and TRBJ1-2; D remains ambiguous. With 4 bases removed from V and 3 bases from J, the gap between germline ends came to 10 bases. The germline CDR1 and CDR2 sequences are SGHRS and YFSETQ. CDR3 length equals 13 residues. This CDR3 is CASSVGRDYGYTF. CDR3 in DNA: TGCGCCAGCAGCGTCGGCAGAGACTATGGCTACACCTTC.

This chain uses TRBV4-3 with TRBJ2-1, with TRBD1 matching over 9 bases. The J call may be incorrect, as the DNA end agrees better with TRBJ2-7. There are 17 residues in the CDR3. CDR1 is LGHNA and CDR2 is YSLEER in the germline V gene. CDR3 region: CASSQVRAGTGLDEQYF. CDR3 sequence (DNA): TGCGCCAGCAGCCAAGTTAGGGCCGGGACAGGGCTAGACGAGCAGTACTTC.

J is TRBJ2-2 and V is TRBV20-1; 9 bases match TRBD2. The CDR3 sequence is 15 residues long. The J segment lost 3 bases and the V segment lost 1 base, leaving 3 bases of the junction unmatched. From germline, CDR1 is DFQATT and CDR2 SNEGSKA (reference sequence). The CDR3 region is CSARGAGGHTGELFF. CDR3 bases: TGCAGTGCTAGAGGGGCGGGAGGGCACACCGGGGAGCTGTTTTTT.

This clonotype occurred a few times. The V call is TRBV6-5, the J call TRBJ2-7, with 8 bases identical to TRBD1. Germline V CDR1 and CDR2: MNHEY, SVGAGI. V was pared by 6 bases and J by 5 bases, with 9 bases of the junction left unmatched. The CDR3 is made up of 14 amino acids. The DNA of the CDR3 is TGTGCCAGCAGACGCCCCCAGGGGGCGCACGAGCAGTACTTC. Its protein product is CASRRPQGAHEQYF.

The V gene is TRBV20-1, the J gene TRBJ2-1, with 8 bases lining up with TRBD2. The V gene end was trimmed by 3 bases and the J gene end by 0 bases; junction bases not matched to a gene: 7. The CDR3 runs to 16 residues. Germline-derived CDR1 and CDR2 are DFQATT and SNEGSKA (reference sequence). CDR3 protein: CSARRLAMSSYNEQFF. The CDR3 region has the DNA TGCAGTGCTAGGAGACTAGCGATGAGCTCCTACAATGAGCAGTTCTTC.

This clonotype was observed a few times. The chain uses TRBV29-1 and TRBJ2-7, with D maybe TRBD1 (7 bases). Trimming removed 3 bases from V and 0 bases from J, with 15 bases in between. The CDR3 is 15 amino acids. Germline-derived CDR1 and CDR2 are SQVTM and ANQGSEA. For the CDR3, the DNA is TGCAGCGTTGACCATCCAGGGGGGAGCTCCTACGAGCAGTACTTC. This translates into CSVDHPGGSSYEQYF.

This clonotype appeared a few times. V usage is TRBV6-6 and J usage is TRBJ2-1; 9 bases line up with TRBD2. The CDR3 consists of 14 residues. V was pared by 8 bases and J by 4 bases, with 6 bases of the junction left unmatched. In germline, CDR1 is MNHNY, CDR2 SVGAGI (reference sequence). CDR3 loop: CASGAGGLYNEQFF. CDR3 coding DNA: TGTGCCAGCGGTGCGGGAGGGCTGTACAATGAGCAGTTCTTC.

This clonotype was counted only a few times. The chain combines TRBV12-3 or TRBV12-4 with TRBJ2-1, with TRBD2 matching over 11 bases. CDR3 size: 14 residues. V was pared by 5 bases and J by 9 bases, with 6 bases of the junction left unmatched. The CDR3 reads CASSPGLADTEQFF. CDR3 nucleotides: TGTGCCAGCAGTCCGGGACTAGCGGACACTGAGCAGTTCTTC.

This clonotype has at least ten counts. The rearrangement links TRBV20-1 to TRBJ2-1; D not certain. Per the germline V gene, CDR1 is DFQATT and CDR2 is SNEGSKA (reference sequence). Trimming cost V 7 bases and J 4 bases, with 8 bases left between them. The CDR3 consists of 11 residues. The CDR3 is CSVSGYNEQFF. The CDR3 coding sequence is TGCAGTGTGAGTGGGTACAATGAGCAGTTCTTC.

The DNA of the CDR3 is TGCGCCAGCAGAGGGAACTATGGCTACACCTTC. Its translation is CASRGNYGYTF. The chain employs TRBV5-1 and TRBJ1-2; no clear D. Germline CDR1 is SGHRS and CDR2 is YFSETQ. This CDR3 has 11 amino acids. Trimming removed 5 bases at V and 2 bases at J, with 4 bases between.

The chain links TRBV21-1 to TRBJ2-3; TRBD2, the table's D call, was not compared with the DNA. TRBV21-1 is recorded as a pseudogene. There are 18 residues in the CDR3. The CDR3 sequence is CASSKVESRRLNTDTQYF. CDR3 sequence (DNA): TGTGCCAGCAGCAAAGTCGAGTCCCGGAGGCTCAACACAGATACGCAGTATTTT.

The chain has TRBV2 and TRBJ2-1, with 9 bases lining up with TRBD2. Per germline, CDR1 SNHLY and CDR2 FYNNEI. Trimming at V came to 10 bases and at J to 8 bases, leaving 12 bases not matched to a gene. The CDR3 is 14 residues long. CDR3 amino acids: CATDRSREGDEQFF. In DNA, the CDR3 is TGTGCCACAGACCGTTCGCGGGAGGGCGATGAGCAGTTCTTC.

This clonotype came up many times. The chain recombines TRBV20-1 with TRBJ2-1, with TRBD2 identical over 13 bases. V dropped 5 bases and J dropped 9; count of bases not matched to a gene: 7. The CDR3 contains 14 residues. The germline V gene encodes CDR1 DFQATT and CDR2 SNEGSKA (reference sequence). The CDR3 here is CSAWTSGSGREQFF. In DNA, the CDR3 is TGCAGTGCTTGGACTAGCGGGAGCGGCCGTGAGCAGTTCTTC.

The chain has TRBV28 and TRBJ2-7; possible D gene TRBD1, 6 bases. The CDR3 loop spans 13 amino acids. The germline gives CDR1 MDHEN, CDR2 SYDVKM. Trimming left V 6 bases short and J 2 bases short, with 11 bases between. The CDR3 region is CASRSTGAYEQYF. The CDR3 DNA reads TGTGCCAGCAGGTCGACAGGAGCCTACGAGCAGTACTTC.